These T cell receptor beta chains were read from a single sample in a study of vaccination effects on CD4 cells after COVID-19. Sequenced by immunoSEQ multiplex PCR; TCRdb stores in-frame clones only, minus some. Here the sample spans approximately 25,000 clones, around three quarters being singletons. Their specific antigens are unknown. Sample: CD4+ T cells from PBMCs cultured with HCoV-NL63 spike peptides, taken before COVID-19 vaccination. The receptor source for this set is a human donor who received a COVID-19 vaccine. Each CDR3 is given with its conserved first and last residue. The D gene is left open where the match is weak. Part of the rows lack a size; the others show once, few, many or a class for expanded clones.

d_gene: -
abundance: -
len: 16
v_gene: TRBV7-2
j_gene: TRBJ1-6
CDR3nt: TGTGCCAGCAGCTTCCCGCAGGGTGCCCTAATTTCACCCCTCCACTTT
CDR3aa: CASSFPQGALISPLHF

d_gene: -
abundance: -
len: 14
v_gene: TRBV6-5
j_gene: TRBJ1-2
CDR3nt: TGTGCCAGCAGACCACTCGGGACAACGGAAGGCTACACCTTC
CDR3aa: CASRPLGTTEGYTF

d_gene: -
abundance: -
len: 14
v_gene: TRBV19
j_gene: TRBJ1-6
CDR3nt: TGTGCCAGTAGTATACGGAAATATAATTCGCCCCTCCACTTT
CDR3aa: CASSIRKYNSPLHF

d_gene: -
abundance: -
len: 13
v_gene: TRBV7-2
j_gene: TRBJ1-2
CDR3nt: TGTGCCAGCAGCTGGGCTCCTAACTATGGCTACACCTTC
CDR3aa: CASSWAPNYGYTF

d_gene: -
abundance: few
len: 15
v_gene: TRBV7-2
j_gene: TRBJ1-6
CDR3nt: TGTGCCAGCAGCTTAGGGGCCTTTCCGAATTCACCCCTCCACTTT
CDR3aa: CASSLGAFPNSPLHF

d_gene: TRBD1
abundance: -
len: 14
v_gene: TRBV6-5
j_gene: TRBJ1-6
CDR3nt: TGTGCCAGCAGCCCCGACAGGGGTAATTCACCCCTCCACTTT
CDR3aa: CASSPDRGNSPLHF

d_gene: TRBD1
abundance: -
len: 14
v_gene: TRBV5-6
j_gene: TRBJ1-2
CDR3nt: TGTGCCAGCAGCCGGACAGGGGGCTTAGGCGGCTACACCTTC
CDR3aa: CASSRTGGLGGYTF

d_gene: TRBD1
abundance: -
len: 13
v_gene: TRBV19
j_gene: TRBJ1-2
CDR3nt: TGTGCCAGTAGTGCGACAGGGAGCTATGGCTACACCTTC
CDR3aa: CASSATGSYGYTF

d_gene: TRBD1
abundance: -
len: 15
v_gene: TRBV7-2
j_gene: TRBJ1-2
CDR3nt: TGTGCCAGCAGCTTCCGACAGGGGGTTAGCTATGGCTACACCTTC
CDR3aa: CASSFRQGVSYGYTF

d_gene: -
abundance: -
len: 15
v_gene: TRBV28
j_gene: TRBJ2-6
CDR3nt: TGTGCCAGCAGATCGGGCCCCTCTGGGGCCAACGTCCTGACTTTC
CDR3aa: CASRSGPSGANVLTF

d_gene: -
abundance: -
len: 15
v_gene: TRBV24-1
j_gene: TRBJ2-3
CDR3nt: TGTGCCACCAGTGACTCCGGGACCCCAGGGGATACGCAGTATTTT
CDR3aa: CATSDSGTPGDTQYF

d_gene: -
abundance: few
len: 15
v_gene: TRBV6-5
j_gene: TRBJ1-6
CDR3nt: TGTGCCAGCAACTCGGGGGGATTCTTTAATTCACCCCTCCACTTT
CDR3aa: CASNSGGFFNSPLHF

d_gene: TRBD2
abundance: -
len: 16
v_gene: TRBV10-3
j_gene: TRBJ2-7
CDR3nt: TGTGCCATCAGTATCGGGAAACTAGCGGTCCCCTACGAGCAGTACTTC
CDR3aa: CAISIGKLAVPYEQYF

d_gene: -
abundance: -
len: 15
v_gene: TRBV27
j_gene: TRBJ2-7
CDR3nt: TGTGCCAGCAGTTTTCGCTCGACCGTCGTTCACGAGCAGTACTTC
CDR3aa: CASSFRSTVVHEQYF

d_gene: -
abundance: -
len: 12
v_gene: TRBV5-1
j_gene: TRBJ2-3
CDR3nt: TGCGCCAGCAGCTTGTCGGACGATACGCAGTATTTT
CDR3aa: CASSLSDDTQYF

d_gene: -
abundance: -
len: 15
v_gene: TRBV4-2
j_gene: TRBJ2-5
CDR3nt: TGTGCCAGCAGCCAAGAACCCCGGAGCCAAGAGACCCAGTACTTC
CDR3aa: CASSQEPRSQETQYF

d_gene: -
abundance: -
len: 16
v_gene: TRBV12-5
j_gene: TRBJ2-2
CDR3nt: TGTGCTAGTGGGCCCTACATGGTCCTGCGCCCCGGGGAGCTGTTTTTT
CDR3aa: CASGPYMVLRPGELFF

d_gene: TRBD2
abundance: -
len: 16
v_gene: TRBV30
j_gene: TRBJ2-3
CDR3nt: TGTGCCTGGAGTGTCGGCCAGCGGGGGTACACAGATACGCAGTATTTT
CDR3aa: CAWSVGQRGYTDTQYF

d_gene: -
abundance: -
len: 13
v_gene: TRBV6-5
j_gene: TRBJ1-1
CDR3nt: TGTGCCAGTTTCAGGGTGAGGAACACTGAAGCTTTCTTT
CDR3aa: CASFRVRNTEAFF

d_gene: -
abundance: -
len: 14
v_gene: TRBV13
j_gene: TRBJ2-7
CDR3nt: TGTGCCAGCAGCACATGGACAGCGCCCTACGAGCAGTACTTC
CDR3aa: CASSTWTAPYEQYF

d_gene: TRBD1
abundance: -
len: 16
v_gene: TRBV7-9
j_gene: TRBJ1-4
CDR3nt: TGTGCCAGCAGCTGGGGGGACAGGGGCGAGGTAGAAAAACTGTTTTTT
CDR3aa: CASSWGDRGEVEKLFF

d_gene: TRBD1
abundance: -
len: 14
v_gene: TRBV2
j_gene: TRBJ2-3
CDR3nt: TGTGCCAGCATGGGGACAGCCAGCACAGATACGCAGTATTTT
CDR3aa: CASMGTASTDTQYF

d_gene: TRBD1
abundance: -
len: 15
v_gene: TRBV4-1
j_gene: TRBJ2-5
CDR3nt: TGCGCCAGCAGCCAACCGGACAGGGTGGGGGAGACCCAGTACTTC
CDR3aa: CASSQPDRVGETQYF

d_gene: TRBD1
abundance: once
len: 15
v_gene: TRBV4-2
j_gene: TRBJ2-2
CDR3nt: TGTGCCAGCAGCCAACTAGACAGGGCCTCCGGGGAGCTGTTTTTT
CDR3aa: CASSQLDRASGELFF

d_gene: TRBD1
abundance: few
len: 18
v_gene: TRBV10-3
j_gene: TRBJ2-2
CDR3nt: TGTGCCATCCCCTCCGGGGGTTCGGGACAGGGGGCTATCGGGGAGCTGTTTTTT
CDR3aa: CAIPSGGSGQGAIGELFF

d_gene: TRBD1
abundance: -
len: 14
v_gene: TRBV5-8
j_gene: TRBJ2-7
CDR3nt: TGTGCCAGCAGCGGGAGGACAGGGACCTACGAGCAGTACTTC
CDR3aa: CASSGRTGTYEQYF

d_gene: TRBD2
abundance: few
len: 16
v_gene: TRBV6-5
j_gene: TRBJ2-1
CDR3nt: TGTGCCAGCAGTTACTCACTAGCGGGGGCTGGGAATGAGCAGTTCTTC
CDR3aa: CASSYSLAGAGNEQFF

d_gene: -
abundance: -
len: 15
v_gene: TRBV28
j_gene: TRBJ1-6
CDR3nt: TGTGCCAGCAGTTCCCGAGGTGGGGGAAATTCACCCCTCCACTTT
CDR3aa: CASSSRGGGNSPLHF

d_gene: -
abundance: -
len: 14
v_gene: TRBV11-2
j_gene: TRBJ1-1
CDR3nt: TGTGCCAGCAGCGCGGCCGGAGGGCAAATTGGAGCTTTCTTT
CDR3aa: CASSAAGGQIGAFF

d_gene: -
abundance: few
len: 12
v_gene: TRBV12-3/TRBV12-4
j_gene: TRBJ1-2
CDR3nt: TGTGCCAGCAGTCACAACGGCGGGGGCTACACCTTC
CDR3aa: CASSHNGGGYTF

d_gene: -
abundance: -
len: 15
v_gene: TRBV19
j_gene: TRBJ1-1
CDR3nt: TGTGCCAGTAGTACAGGGGCAAGGCTGGCGGCTGAAGCTTTCTTT
CDR3aa: CASSTGARLAAEAFF

d_gene: -
abundance: -
len: 18
v_gene: TRBV7-3
j_gene: TRBJ1-1
CDR3nt: TGTGCCAGCAGCTCCTTTCTAAAAGGCTCAGCAATCTCAACTGAAGCTTTCTTT
CDR3aa: CASSSFLKGSAISTEAFF

d_gene: TRBD2
abundance: -
len: 14
v_gene: TRBV6-5
j_gene: TRBJ2-1
CDR3nt: TGTGCCAGCAGGAAGCGGGGGGGGGTCAATGAGCAGTTCTTC
CDR3aa: CASRKRGGVNEQFF

d_gene: -
abundance: -
len: 18
v_gene: TRBV19
j_gene: TRBJ1-2
CDR3nt: TGTGCCAGTAGTATGCCGGGCGGCAGGGGCCCTACTAACTATGGCTACACCTTC
CDR3aa: CASSMPGGRGPTNYGYTF

d_gene: -
abundance: -
len: 13
v_gene: TRBV12-3/TRBV12-4
j_gene: TRBJ2-2
CDR3nt: TGTGCCAGCAGTTTGTTGAACACCGGGGAGCTGTTTTTT
CDR3aa: CASSLLNTGELFF

d_gene: -
abundance: -
len: 11
v_gene: TRBV20-1
j_gene: TRBJ2-7
CDR3nt: TGCAGTGCGTACAACTCCTACGAGCAGTACTTC
CDR3aa: CSAYNSYEQYF

d_gene: -
abundance: -
len: 13
v_gene: TRBV30
j_gene: TRBJ1-1
CDR3nt: TGTGCCTGGAGTGTGGGGGGCTGGACTGAAGCTTTCTTT
CDR3aa: CAWSVGGWTEAFF

d_gene: TRBD2
abundance: -
len: 18
v_gene: TRBV10-3
j_gene: TRBJ2-1
CDR3nt: TGTGCCATCAGTGGACCGGGACTAGCGGGAGGATCCTACAATGAGCAGTTCTTC
CDR3aa: CAISGPGLAGGSYNEQFF

d_gene: -
abundance: -
len: 12
v_gene: TRBV4-3
j_gene: TRBJ2-2
CDR3nt: TGCGCCAGCAGCCCCCTAAGAGGGGAGCTGTTTTTT
CDR3aa: CASSPLRGELFF

d_gene: -
abundance: many
len: 15
v_gene: TRBV15
j_gene: TRBJ2-5
CDR3nt: TGTGCCACCAGCAGAGATGGAGCAGTCTGGGAGACCCAGTACTTC
CDR3aa: CATSRDGAVWETQYF

d_gene: -
abundance: -
len: 15
v_gene: TRBV4-3
j_gene: TRBJ2-2
CDR3nt: TGCGCCAGCAGCCAAGAAGACCGTACTAGCGGGGAGCTGTTTTTT
CDR3aa: CASSQEDRTSGELFF

d_gene: -
abundance: -
len: 13
v_gene: TRBV3-1/TRBV3-2
j_gene: TRBJ2-1
CDR3nt: TGTGCCAGCAGCCAAGGGGTCGGGACGATGAGGTTCTTC
CDR3aa: CASSQGVGTMRFF

d_gene: -
abundance: -
len: 18
v_gene: TRBV7-2
j_gene: TRBJ1-6
CDR3nt: TGTGCCAGCAGCTTAGAGTCCGGGGCTCTCCCCTATAATTCACCCCTCCACTTT
CDR3aa: CASSLESGALPYNSPLHF

d_gene: -
abundance: few
len: 15
v_gene: TRBV5-6
j_gene: TRBJ2-1
CDR3nt: TGTGCCAGCAGCCTCAGTCTGGGGAGTGGCGTTGAGCAGTTCTTC
CDR3aa: CASSLSLGSGVEQFF

d_gene: -
abundance: -
len: 13
v_gene: TRBV14
j_gene: TRBJ1-1
CDR3nt: TGTGCCAGCAGCCGTTTCGACCAGGGTGAAGCTTTCTTT
CDR3aa: CASSRFDQGEAFF

d_gene: TRBD2
abundance: -
len: 16
v_gene: TRBV5-1
j_gene: TRBJ2-2
CDR3nt: TGCGCCAGCAGCTTGGAGCGCGGGGGGGACACCGGGGAGCTGTTTTTT
CDR3aa: CASSLERGGDTGELFF

d_gene: -
abundance: -
len: 15
v_gene: TRBV9
j_gene: TRBJ1-4
CDR3nt: TGTGCCAGCAGCGTAGGGGGGGGGACTAATGAAAAACTGTTTTTT
CDR3aa: CASSVGGGTNEKLFF

d_gene: -
abundance: -
len: 15
v_gene: TRBV5-1
j_gene: TRBJ2-2
CDR3nt: TGCGCCAGCAGCTTGGAAGGGACGAACACCGGGGAGCTGTTTTTT
CDR3aa: CASSLEGTNTGELFF

d_gene: -
abundance: -
len: 16
v_gene: TRBV21-1
j_gene: TRBJ2-2
CDR3nt: TGTGCCAGCAGCAACTGGTGGACAGGTAAGATCGGGGAGCTGTTTTTT
CDR3aa: CASSNWWTGKIGELFF

d_gene: -
abundance: few
len: 14
v_gene: TRBV30
j_gene: TRBJ1-5
CDR3nt: TGTGCCTGGAGTGACACAGGGTCAGGCCAGCCCCAGCATTTT
CDR3aa: CAWSDTGSGQPQHF

d_gene: -
abundance: -
len: 12
v_gene: TRBV11-2
j_gene: TRBJ2-3
CDR3nt: TGTGCCAGCAGCCTAGACACAGATACGCAGTATTTT
CDR3aa: CASSLDTDTQYF

d_gene: -
abundance: few
len: 14
v_gene: TRBV2
j_gene: TRBJ1-2
CDR3nt: TGTGCCAGCAGTGAATGGCAGGGTAACTATGGCTACACCTTC
CDR3aa: CASSEWQGNYGYTF

d_gene: TRBD2
abundance: -
len: 14
v_gene: TRBV28
j_gene: TRBJ2-1
CDR3nt: TGTGCCAGCGAAACTAGCGGGAGCAGGAATGAGCAGTTCTTC
CDR3aa: CASETSGSRNEQFF

d_gene: -
abundance: few
len: 15
v_gene: TRBV18
j_gene: TRBJ1-5
CDR3nt: TGTGCCAGCTCCATAGCTGGGGATAGCAATCAGCCCCAGCATTTT
CDR3aa: CASSIAGDSNQPQHF